Below, 14 T cell receptor beta chains from the same sample are listed, as sequenced in a study of shared clonotypes between healthy human individuals. Clones were read by immunoSEQ multiplex PCR, and TCRdb kept only the in-frame ones, dropping some. Here the sample spans about 2,500,000 clones, 90% to 95% being singletons. The specimen sequenced was naive CD4+ T cells sorted from blood. Subset denoted: CD45RA+ positively selected. The source is a man between 18 and 29 years old in good health.

V is TRBV30 and J is TRBJ1-4, with D possibly being TRBD1 (5 bases). Looked up from germline, CDR1 is GTSNPN and CDR2 is SVGIG (reference sequence). This CDR3 has 15 amino acids. The V and J ends lost 0 bases and 6 bases respectively, with 14 bases between them. This CDR3 reads CAWSVQQGPHEKLFF. The CDR3 nucleotides are TGTGCCTGGAGTGTACAGCAGGGCCCCCATGAAAAACTGTTTTTT.

V usage is TRBV6-5 and J usage is TRBJ1-3; possibly TRBD1 for D (5 bases). The CDR3 loop spans 15 amino acids. The V end lost 4 bases, the J end lost 1 base, and 11 bases lay between the germline ends. Germline CDR1 is MNHEY and CDR2 is SVGAGI. The DNA of the CDR3 is TGTGCCAGCAGTTCCAGGGTCGCGTCTGGAAACACCATATATTTT. It specifies CASSSRVASGNTIYF.

The rearrangement joins TRBV5-1 to TRBJ2-5; 7 bases fit TRBD1. Germline assignment: CDR1 SGHRS and CDR2 YFSETQ. With 6 bases clipped from V and 2 bases from J, the junction kept 10 bases outside the gene matches. The CDR3 totals 15 residues. CDR3 DNA: TGCGCCAGCACCTCGACAGGGCTATCACAAGAGACCCAGTACTTC. Its protein product is CASTSTGLSQETQYF.

The table lists this clone with a count of one. The sample carries other DNA sequences with the same CDR3. The chain employs TRBV6-5 and TRBJ1-2; no clear D gene. CDR1 and CDR2 from the germline V gene are MNHEY and SVGAGI. V was clipped by 0 bases and J by 2 bases, with 7 bases between them. The CDR3 spans 14 residues. In DNA, the CDR3 is TGTGCCAGCAGTTACTCGAACGGGAACTATGGCTACACCTTC. It codes for CASSYSNGNYGYTF.

The gene calls are TRBV15 and TRBJ2-1; the match to TRBD2 covers 13 bases. Germline loops: CDR1 LNHNV, CDR2 YYDKDF (reference sequence). Trimming at V came to 4 bases and at J to 7 bases, leaving 1 base not matched to a gene. This CDR3 spans 14 amino acids. The CDR3 nucleotides read TGTGCCACCAGCAAACTAGCGGGGGGGAATGAGCAGTTCTTC. Residues: CATSKLAGGNEQFF.

A remark on this clone: Other DNA sequences within the sample encode an identical CDR3. The gene calls are TRBV7-2 and TRBJ1-1; D not certain. The CDR3 contains 14 residues. Trimming shortened V by 4 bases and J by 5 bases, and 14 bases separated the two germline ends. Germline CDR1 SGHTA, CDR2 FQGNSA. The CDR3: CASSWAGGNTEAFF. The CDR3 DNA sequence: TGTGCCAGCAGCTGGGCGGGAGGGAATACTGAAGCTTTCTTT.

The rearrangement uses TRBV27 and TRBJ2-4; D not certain. The V end lost 7 bases, the J end lost 0 bases, and 7 bases lay between the germline ends. Germline loops: CDR1 MNHEY, CDR2 SMNVEV (reference sequence). The CDR3 contains 13 residues. CDR3 loop: CASMGLAKNIQYF. The CDR3 DNA follows: TGTGCCAGCATGGGGTTAGCCAAAAACATTCAGTACTTC.

Here the CDR3 reads CSVEWGGNEQYF. The CDR3 bases are TGCAGCGTTGAATGGGGCGGAAACGAGCAGTACTTC. The chain recombines TRBV29-1 with TRBJ2-7; the D gene is possibly TRBD1 (5 bases). Germline values: CDR1 SQVTM, CDR2 ANQGSEA. CDR3 length: 12 amino acids. V was trimmed by 2 bases and J by 5 bases, leaving 10 bases between them.

The V gene is TRBV20-1, the J gene TRBJ2-1; a possible D gene is TRBD2 (6 bases). Per germline, CDR1 DFQATT and CDR2 SNEGSKA (reference sequence). The CDR3 spans 10 residues. CDR3 nucleotides: TGCAGCGCGGGGACGAATGAGCAGTTCTTC. It specifies CSAGTNEQFF.

With respect to this clone: Other DNA sequences in the same sample also yield this CDR3. The chain couples TRBV5-6 to TRBJ1-5; no firm D call. V gave up 3 bases and J gave up 1 base, with 11 bases separating them. This CDR3 has 15 residues. Germline CDR1 and CDR2: SGHDT and YYEEEE. As DNA, the CDR3 is TGTGCCAGCAGCTCTTGGTCATCGAGCAATCAGCCCCAGCATTTT. Translating gives CASSSWSSSNQPQHF.

This chain uses TRBV23-1 with TRBJ1-4, with a possible D match to TRBD1 (5 bases). TRBV23-1 is annotated as an ORF whose role is uncertain. The CDR3 runs 14 residues. Trimming took 2 bases from V and 5 from J, leaving 9 bases between them. DNA for the CDR3: TGCGCCAGCAGTCAAAGGGGCGGGAATGAAAAACTGTTTTTT. The encoded protein is CASSQRGGNEKLFF.

The gene calls are TRBV28 and TRBJ1-5, with 8 bases aligning to TRBD1. V was clipped by 5 bases and J by 7 bases; unmatched bases: 13. Per the germline V gene, CDR1 is MDHEN and CDR2 is SYDVKM. The CDR3 extends over 16 amino acids. The CDR3 reads CASSRGQGRRDQPQHF. CDR3 sequence (DNA): TGTGCCAGCAGTAGAGGACAGGGTCGAAGGGACCAGCCCCAGCATTTT.

The rearrangement uses TRBV11-3 and TRBJ1-5; the match to TRBD1 covers 7 bases. CDR3 length: 16 residues. V shed 9 bases and J 2 bases; nucleotides not matched to a gene: 13. Looked up from germline, CDR1 is SGHNT and CDR2 is YENEEA. The CDR3 sequence: CARFGQANYRNQPQHF. In DNA, the CDR3 is TGTGCCAGGTTTGGACAGGCCAATTACCGCAATCAGCCCCAGCATTTT.

The chain combines TRBV27 with TRBJ2-7, with D unclear. This CDR3 has 12 amino acids. V lost 6 bases to trimming and J lost 4 bases, with 10 bases between them. Germline V gene data show CDR1 as MNHEY and CDR2 as SMNVEV (reference sequence). The CDR3 nucleotides read TGTGCCAGCAGATCGGCCCTGTACGAGCAGTACTTC. It translates to CASRSALYEQYF.